This entry is about one TCR beta chain. These data are taken from a study of shared clonotypes between healthy human individuals. The table came from immunoSEQ multiplex PCR; TCRdb's copy has only in-frame clones and leaves some out. The sample yields roughly 2.5 million clones, over 85% seen once. The V gene lost 1 base and the J gene lost 1 base, with 14 bases spanning the gap. CDR1 is SGHTA, CDR2 FQGNSA, per germline. The CDR3 totals 17 residues. This receptor was taken from a man younger than 35 in good health. The rearrangement links TRBV7-2 to TRBJ2-4, with a tentative D call TRBD1 (6 bases). Source material: naive CD4+ T cells sorted from blood. The subset was: CD45RA+ positively selected. The CDR3 loop reads CASSLEGTQGAKNIQYF. For the CDR3, the DNA is TGTGCCAGCAGCTTAGAGGGCACACAGGGTGCCAAAAACATTCAGTACTTC.